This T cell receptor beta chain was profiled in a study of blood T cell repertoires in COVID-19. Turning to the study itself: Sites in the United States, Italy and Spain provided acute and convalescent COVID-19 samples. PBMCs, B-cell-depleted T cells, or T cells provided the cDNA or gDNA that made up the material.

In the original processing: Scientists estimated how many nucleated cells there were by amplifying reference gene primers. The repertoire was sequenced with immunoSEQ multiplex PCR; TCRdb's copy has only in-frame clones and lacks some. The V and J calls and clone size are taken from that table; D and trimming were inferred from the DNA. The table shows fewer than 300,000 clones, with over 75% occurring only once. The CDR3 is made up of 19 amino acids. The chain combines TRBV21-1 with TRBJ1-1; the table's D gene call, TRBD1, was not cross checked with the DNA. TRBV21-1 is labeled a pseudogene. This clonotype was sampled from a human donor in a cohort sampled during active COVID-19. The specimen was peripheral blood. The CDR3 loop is CASSNKNLKGQGKNTEAFF. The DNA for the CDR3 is TGTGCCAGCAGCAATAAGAATTTAAAGGGACAGGGTAAGAACACTGAAGCTTTCTTT.